The clone carrying this TCR beta chain was picked up a small number of times. What it binds is not known. These data originate in a study of T-cell memory formation after mild COVID-19. Whole-study results and caveats: Researchers found some responding clones in pre-infection memory, a sign that cross-reactive memory joined.

From germline, CDR1 is MNHEY and CDR2 SVGAGI. Losses at the gene ends were 0 bases for V and 7 bases for J; bases not matched to a gene: 9. The CDR3 has 17 amino acids. Via MiXCR, TCRdb re-called the 5' RACE reads, giving one row per CDR3 protein. The sample has some 120,000 distinct CDR3 sequences, about 6.5% seen once. Sequencing was done on a sample of PBMCs or a T cell subset sorted from them (not recorded which). The receptor comes from an adult woman who had mild COVID-19 (a few samples of this study predate the infection). Cell type and time point are not known. This sequence joins TRBV6-5 and TRBJ1-6, with 7 nucleotides matching TRBD1. The CDR3 is CASSYSSSGGRNSPLHF. CDR3 in DNA: TGTGCCAGCAGTTACTCGTCGTCAGGGGGAAGGAATTCACCCCTCCACTTT.